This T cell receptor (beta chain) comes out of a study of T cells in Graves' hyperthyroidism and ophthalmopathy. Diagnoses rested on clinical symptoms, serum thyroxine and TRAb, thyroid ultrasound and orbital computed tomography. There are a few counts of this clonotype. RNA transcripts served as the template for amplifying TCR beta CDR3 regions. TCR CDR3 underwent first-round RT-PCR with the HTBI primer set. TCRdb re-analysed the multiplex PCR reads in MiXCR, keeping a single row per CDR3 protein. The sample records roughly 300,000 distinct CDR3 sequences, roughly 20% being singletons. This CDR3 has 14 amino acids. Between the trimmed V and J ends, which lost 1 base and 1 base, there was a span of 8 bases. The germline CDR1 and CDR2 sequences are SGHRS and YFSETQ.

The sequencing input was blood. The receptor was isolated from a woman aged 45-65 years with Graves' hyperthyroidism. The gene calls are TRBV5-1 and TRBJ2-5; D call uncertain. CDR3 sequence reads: CASSLMSIQETQYF. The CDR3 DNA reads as TGCGCCAGCAGCTTGATGTCCATCCAAGAGACCCAGTACTTC.